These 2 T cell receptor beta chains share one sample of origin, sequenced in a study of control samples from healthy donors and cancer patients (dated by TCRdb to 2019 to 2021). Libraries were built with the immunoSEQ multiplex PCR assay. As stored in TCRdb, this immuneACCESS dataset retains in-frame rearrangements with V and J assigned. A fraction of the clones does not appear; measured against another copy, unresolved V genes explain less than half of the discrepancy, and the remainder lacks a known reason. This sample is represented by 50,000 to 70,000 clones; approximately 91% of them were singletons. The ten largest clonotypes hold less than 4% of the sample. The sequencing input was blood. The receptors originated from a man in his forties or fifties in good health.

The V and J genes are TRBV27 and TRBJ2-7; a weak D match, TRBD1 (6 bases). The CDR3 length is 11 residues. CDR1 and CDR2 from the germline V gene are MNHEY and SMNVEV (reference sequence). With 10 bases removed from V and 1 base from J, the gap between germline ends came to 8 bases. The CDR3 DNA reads TGTGCCACCGGACAGTCCTACGAGCAGTACTTC. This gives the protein CATGQSYEQYF.

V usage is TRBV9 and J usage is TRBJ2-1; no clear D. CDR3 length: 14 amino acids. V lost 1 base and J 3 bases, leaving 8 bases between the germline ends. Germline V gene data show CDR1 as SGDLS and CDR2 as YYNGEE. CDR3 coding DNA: TGTGCCAGCAGCGTAACCCCCCACTACAATGAGCAGTTCTTC. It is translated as CASSVTPHYNEQFF.